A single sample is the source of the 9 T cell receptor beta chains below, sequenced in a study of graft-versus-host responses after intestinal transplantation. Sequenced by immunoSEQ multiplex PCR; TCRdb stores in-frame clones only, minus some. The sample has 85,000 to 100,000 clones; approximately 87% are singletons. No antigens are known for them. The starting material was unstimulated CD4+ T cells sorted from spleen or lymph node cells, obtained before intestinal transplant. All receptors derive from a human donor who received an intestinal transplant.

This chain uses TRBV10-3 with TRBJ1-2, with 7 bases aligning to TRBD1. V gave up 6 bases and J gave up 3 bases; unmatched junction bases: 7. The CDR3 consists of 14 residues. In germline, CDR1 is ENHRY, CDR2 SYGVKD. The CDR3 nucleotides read TGTGCCATCAGCGGGACAGCCTCGGACTATGGCTACACCTTC. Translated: CAISGTASDYGYTF.

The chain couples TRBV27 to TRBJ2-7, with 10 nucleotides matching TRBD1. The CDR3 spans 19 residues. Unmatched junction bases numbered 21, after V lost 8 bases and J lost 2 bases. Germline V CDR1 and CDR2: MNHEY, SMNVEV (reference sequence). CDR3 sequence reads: CASLSFEGTRDRGTYEQYF. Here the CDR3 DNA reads TGTGCCAGCCTATCATTTGAGGGGACCCGGGACAGGGGCACCTACGAGCAGTACTTC.

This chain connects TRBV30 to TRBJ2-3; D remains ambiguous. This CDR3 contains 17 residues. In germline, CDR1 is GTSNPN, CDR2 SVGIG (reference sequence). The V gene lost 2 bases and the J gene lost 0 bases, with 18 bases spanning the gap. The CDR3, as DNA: TGTGCCTGGAGTCGGGTTGCTTCTGGGTCTAGCACAGATACGCAGTATTTT. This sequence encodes CAWSRVASGSSTDTQYF.

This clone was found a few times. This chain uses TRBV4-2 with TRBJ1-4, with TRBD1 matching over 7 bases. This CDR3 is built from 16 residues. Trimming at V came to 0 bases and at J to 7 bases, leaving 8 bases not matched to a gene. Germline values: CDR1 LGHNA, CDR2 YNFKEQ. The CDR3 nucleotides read TGTGCCAGCAGCCAAGACCCGGGACAGTTTATTGAAAAACTGTTTTTT. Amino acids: CASSQDPGQFIEKLFF.

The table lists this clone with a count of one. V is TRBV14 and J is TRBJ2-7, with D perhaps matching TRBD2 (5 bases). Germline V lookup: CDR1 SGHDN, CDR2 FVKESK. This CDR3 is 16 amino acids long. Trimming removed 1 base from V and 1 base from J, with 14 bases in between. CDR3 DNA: TGTGCCAGCAGCCAAGGGACCGACTACCCTTCCTACGAGCAGTACTTC. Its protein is CASSQGTDYPSYEQYF.

CDR3 sequence reads: CASSPNRKPLLAGGPPIYNEQFF. The CDR3 coding sequence is TGTGCCAGCAGCCCGAACCGTAAACCGCTGTTAGCGGGGGGGCCTCCCATATACAATGAGCAGTTCTTC. The chain carries TRBV4-2 and TRBJ2-1, with 11 positions matching TRBD2. CDR1 and CDR2 (germline): LGHNA, YNFKEQ. Losses at the gene ends were 4 bases for V and 4 bases for J; bases not matched to a gene: 27. The CDR3 is 23 residues long.

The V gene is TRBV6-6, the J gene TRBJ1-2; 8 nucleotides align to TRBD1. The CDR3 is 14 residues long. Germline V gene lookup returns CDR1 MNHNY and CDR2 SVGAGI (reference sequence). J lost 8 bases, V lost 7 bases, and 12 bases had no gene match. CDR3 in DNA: TGTGCCAGCAAGAGACAGGGGCAACCGGGGGGCTACACCTTC. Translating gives CASKRQGQPGGYTF.

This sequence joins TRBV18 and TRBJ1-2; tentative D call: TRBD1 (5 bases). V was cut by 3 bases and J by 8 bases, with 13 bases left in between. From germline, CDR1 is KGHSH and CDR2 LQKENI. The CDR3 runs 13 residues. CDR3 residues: CASSPESQGGYTF. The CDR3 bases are TGTGCCAGCTCACCGGAGAGCCAGGGAGGCTACACCTTC.

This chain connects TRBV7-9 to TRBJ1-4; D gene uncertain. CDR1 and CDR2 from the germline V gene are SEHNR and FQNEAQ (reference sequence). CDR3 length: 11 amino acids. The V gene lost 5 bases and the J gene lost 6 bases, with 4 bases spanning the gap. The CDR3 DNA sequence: TGTGCCAGCAGCCGGGATGAAAAACTGTTTTTT. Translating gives CASSRDEKLFF.